These 30 T cell receptor beta chains share one sample of origin, sequenced in a study of T cells expressing NK-cell markers. Using the 5' RACE reads, TCRdb records one entry per CDR3 protein without DNA. The table for this sample gives 200,000 to 300,000 distinct CDR3 sequences. Sequencing was carried out using blood T cells: a sorted CD56 or NKG2C T cell subset, CD4+ or CD8+ T cells, or bulk PBMC T cells (not recorded which). Receptors originate from a man younger than 35 in good health.

The CDR3 sequence is CASRISGTGLNEQFF. The V gene is TRBV12-3 or TRBV12-4, the J gene TRBJ2-1; TCRdb names TRBD1, which stays unverified in the absence of DNA. The CDR3 covers 15 residues.

This chain links TRBV20-1 with TRBJ2-1; TCRdb outputs TRBD2, but without DNA this stays unchecked. The CDR3 contains 14 residues. Germline-derived CDR1 and CDR2 are DFQATT and SNEGSKA (reference sequence). CDR3: CSQGSGSIHNEQFF.

The CDR3 loop reads CASSFAGAGANVLTF. The V call is TRBV18, the J call TRBJ2-6; TCRdb picks TRBD1, but there is no DNA to check that call. Germline V gives CDR1 KGHSH, CDR2 LQKENI. The CDR3 sequence is 15 residues long.

The chain recombines TRBV20-1 with TRBJ2-1; no DNA is available, so the TRBD1 call from TCRdb remains unchecked. In germline, CDR1 is DFQATT, CDR2 SNEGSKA (reference sequence). CDR3 size: 16 residues. The CDR3 region is CSARRAGTGIRNEQFF.

The chain uses TRBV12-3 or TRBV12-4 and TRBJ2-1; the D gene TCRdb calls, TRBD1, cannot be checked with no DNA. The CDR3 length is 15 residues. The CDR3 region is CASDTGTGGWNEQFF.

This chain links TRBV19 with TRBJ2-7; checking the TCRdb D call of TRBD1 is not possible without DNA. Per germline, CDR1 LNHDA and CDR2 SQIVND (reference sequence). This CDR3 is 15 amino acids long. The CDR3 is CASSRTGPRTYEQYF.

The chain combines TRBV7-2 with TRBJ1-3. CDR1 and CDR2 from the germline V gene are SGHTA and FQGNSA. The length of the CDR3 is 12 residues. CDR3 sequence reads: CASSLDINTIYF. Together with reference TRBV7-2 and TRBJ1-3, the CDR3 gives the full variable domain: GAGVSQSPSNKVTEKGKDVELRCDPISGHTALYWYRQSLGQGLEFLIYFQGNSAPDKSGLPSDRFSAERTGGSVSTLTIQRTQQEDSAVYLCASSLDINTIYFGEGSWLTVV.

The genes are TRBV5-4 and TRBJ2-7; checking the TCRdb D call of TRBD2 is not possible without DNA. The germline V gene encodes CDR1 SGHNT and CDR2 YYREEE (reference sequence). This CDR3 region has 16 residues. The CDR3 is CASSSRGTSGPYEQYF.

CDR3 amino acids: CSVEPEVNEQFF. The chain employs TRBV29-1 and TRBJ2-1. CDR3 length: 12 amino acids. Germline V gene sequence: CDR1 SQVTM, CDR2 ANQGSEA.

V gene TRBV12-3 or TRBV12-4 combines with J gene TRBJ1-6; TCRdb indicates TRBD1, and absent DNA this call remains unverified. CDR3 length: 14 amino acids. This CDR3 reads CASSLTRENSPLHF.

The chain combines TRBV29-1 with TRBJ1-1; without DNA, the TCRdb call of TRBD1 cannot be checked. Germline loops: CDR1 SQVTM, CDR2 ANQGSEA. The CDR3 contains 11 residues. This CDR3 reads CSTRGATEAFF.

The chain uses TRBV30 and TRBJ1-4; no DNA is available, so the TRBD1 call from TCRdb remains unchecked. This CDR3 region has 13 residues. Per the germline V gene, CDR1 is GTSNPN and CDR2 is SVGIG (reference sequence). The CDR3 loop reads CAWRQLTGRKLFF.

The chain's CDR3 is CASTEGSDFFEQYF. The V and J genes are TRBV23-1 and TRBJ2-7; checking the TCRdb D call of TRBD2 is not possible without DNA. TRBV23-1 is an ORF, with its function uncertain. This CDR3 comprises 14 residues.

The gene calls are TRBV5-5 and TRBJ2-3; the TCRdb call, TRBD1, lacks DNA for checking. This CDR3 has 16 amino acids. The germline V gene encodes CDR1 SGHKS and CDR2 YYEKEE (reference sequence). The chain's CDR3 is CASSGGTGGPVDTQYF.

This chain uses TRBV4-3 with TRBJ2-5; the TCRdb D gene call, TRBD2, has no DNA to confirm it. Per germline, CDR1 LGHNA and CDR2 YSLEER. CDR3 size: 16 residues. CDR3 protein: CASSQDPSMSGETQYF.

V usage is TRBV25-1 and J usage is TRBJ2-7; TCRdb designates TRBD1, a call that cannot be tested without DNA. This CDR3 has 14 residues. Germline V gives CDR1 MGHDK, CDR2 SYGVNS. CDR3: CASSGRRDSYEQYF.

The V call is TRBV2, the J call TRBJ2-1; TCRdb's D call of TRBD2 is untestable without DNA. The CDR3 runs 14 residues. Germline-derived CDR1 and CDR2 are SNHLY and FYNNEI. The CDR3: CASRWGRTNNEQFF.

The chain joins TRBV4-3 to TRBJ2-7; absent DNA, TCRdb's TRBD1 call cannot be checked. This CDR3 has 17 residues. CDR1 and CDR2 (germline): LGHNA, YSLEER. CDR3 amino acids: CASSRAAAGQNLYEQYF.

This chain connects TRBV20-1 to TRBJ2-3; as DNA is missing, the TRBD1 call by TCRdb cannot be tested. Germline CDR1 is DFQATT and CDR2 is SNEGSKA (reference sequence). The CDR3 loop spans 15 amino acids. The chain's CDR3 is CSAITGGVGTDTQYF.

The chain uses TRBV29-1 and TRBJ1-6. From germline, CDR1 is SQVTM and CDR2 ANQGSEA. This CDR3 region has 13 residues. The CDR3 spells CSVTSTVNSPLHF.

The chain has TRBV5-5 and TRBJ1-1; TCRdb names TRBD1, which stays unverified in the absence of DNA. CDR1 is SGHKS, CDR2 YYEKEE, per germline (reference sequence). CDR3 length: 14 residues. The CDR3 loop is CASSLPGVNTEAFF.

The chain employs TRBV20-1 and TRBJ2-1. The CDR3 sequence is 13 residues long. The V gene's germline CDR1 is DFQATT and CDR2 SNEGSKA (reference sequence). CDR3 in amino acids: CSARDPRIYEQFF.

V and J are TRBV5-1 and TRBJ2-3. Germline V gives CDR1 SGHRS, CDR2 YFSETQ. The CDR3 extends over 11 amino acids. This CDR3 is CASHTADTQYF. Drawing the rest from reference TRBV5-1 and TRBJ2-3, the complete variable domain is KAGVTQTPRYLIKTRGQQVTLSCSPISGHRSVSWYQQTPGQGLQFLFEYFSETQRNKGNFPGRFSGRQFSNSRSEMNVSTLELGDSALYLCASHTADTQYFGPGTRLTVL.

The CDR3: CASSAETSGNHEQYF. The chain combines TRBV4-2 with TRBJ2-7; without DNA, the TCRdb call of TRBD2 cannot be checked. CDR1 LGHNA and CDR2 YNFKEQ come from the germline V gene. This CDR3 comprises 15 residues.

The chain combines TRBV6-2 or TRBV6-3 with TRBJ2-4. The CDR3 sequence is 17 residues long. The germline CDR1 and CDR2 sequences are MNHEY and SVGEGT. The CDR3 spells CASSYSIQAGAKNIQYF.

The chain joins TRBV6-1 to TRBJ2-5; TCRdb's assignment of TRBD1 cannot be checked, as there is no DNA. The CDR3 totals 15 residues. Looked up from germline, CDR1 is MNHNS and CDR2 is SASEGT. The CDR3 protein is CASPGPGTGQETQYF.

The J gene is TRBJ2-3, the V gene TRBV20-1. CDR1 and CDR2 from the germline V gene are DFQATT and SNEGSKA (reference sequence). This CDR3 spans 16 amino acids. CDR3 amino acids: CSATKPASHSTDTQYF.

The chain uses TRBV20-1 and TRBJ1-6; TCRdb designates TRBD1, a call that cannot be tested without DNA. In germline, CDR1 is DFQATT, CDR2 SNEGSKA (reference sequence). The CDR3 loop spans 13 amino acids. This chain's CDR3 is CSVQDRDNSPLHF.

CDR3 residues: CASRGTRGQAETQYF. The chain carries TRBV11-2 and TRBJ2-5; there is no DNA to check the TCRdb D call of TRBD1. The length of the CDR3 is 15 residues. From germline, CDR1 is SGHAT and CDR2 FQNNGV.

The chain has TRBV4-2 and TRBJ2-4; TCRdb gives TRBD2 as the D gene, but with no DNA this cannot be confirmed. CDR1 and CDR2 from the germline V gene are LGHNA and YNFKEQ. CDR3 length: 17 residues. This CDR3 is CASSQGASGTTKNIQYF.